This T cell receptor (beta chain) came from a study of blood T cells in healthy people across ages. Investigators took approximately 10 milliliters of peripheral blood from every donor. Germline lookup yields CDR1 SGDLS and CDR2 YYNGEE. The J segment lost 1 base and the V segment lost 4 bases, leaving 9 bases of the junction unmatched. The CDR3 loop spans 16 amino acids. This clonotype was detected a few times. The antigen remains unidentified. Broader study findings: Whereas aged donors had fewer naive CD4+ cells, long-lived donors had more of them and higher diversity.

A second PCR of roughly 7 to 11 cycles used a sample-barcoded 5' primer and a J-beta primer mix. TCRdb analysed the 5' RACE reads with MiXCR anew, one entry per CDR3 protein. The sample has fewer than 700,000 distinct CDR3 sequences, approximately 40% seen once. The sequencing sample was made of blood. The chain uses TRBV9 and TRBJ2-3, with 7 bases identical to TRBD2. The receptor was isolated from a man at least 80 years old in good health. As DNA, the CDR3 is TGTGCCAGCAGCACAGACCCTGGGGGGGGCACAGATACGCAGTATTTT. It encodes CASSTDPGGGTDTQYF.